One sample yielded the 19 T cell receptor beta chains listed below, sequenced in a study of regulatory T cells in long-lasting Graves disease. Building the TCR beta libraries relied on iRepertoire HTBI primers, and CDR3 regions underwent Arm-PCR. Via MiXCR, TCRdb re-called the multiplex PCR reads, giving one row per CDR3 protein. The table has about 520,000 distinct CDR3 sequences, around 12% seen once; the top ten hold 8.9%. The time point was: newly diagnosed GD, antithyroid drugs for less than 3 months. Extracted RNA from PBMCs served as the source of the TCR library. A further study also used this sample, focusing on T cells in Graves' hyperthyroidism and ophthalmopathy.

The sample consisted of peripheral blood mononuclear cells (PBMCs), taken at new diagnosis, from a patient treated with antithyroid drugs. These receptors came from a woman aged 25 to 39 with Graves disease.

This clonotype showed up many times. V usage is TRBV2 and J usage is TRBJ2-2; no reliable D call. The CDR3 spans 12 residues. V lost 6 bases and J 3 bases, leaving 5 bases between the germline ends. Germline CDR1 SNHLY, CDR2 FYNNEI. CDR3: CASRWDTGELFF. CDR3 sequence (DNA): TGTGCCAGCAGATGGGACACCGGGGAGCTGTTTTTT.

With respect to this clonotype: This may be a read error, as it is one base from a much larger clone. Since the CDR3 does not end with the conserved phenylalanine or tryptophan, this likely comes from a read error. The chain carries TRBV2 and TRBJ2-5; weak D call: TRBD2 (6 bases). Deletions cut 4 bases from V and 3 bases from J, with 15 bases between. Germline V gene lookup returns CDR1 SNHLY and CDR2 FYNNEI. This CDR3 has 15 amino acids. The CDR3 spells CASSVGGIPEETQYL. The CDR3 coding sequence is TGTGCCAGCAGTGTGGGCGGGATCCCAGAAGAGACCCAGTACCTC.

This clonotype was seen at least ten times. V and J are TRBV30 and TRBJ1-1, with TRBD1 identical over 9 bases. The V segment lost 2 bases and the J segment 12 bases; nucleotides outside the gene matches: 7. The germline gives CDR1 GTSNPN, CDR2 SVGIG (reference sequence). The length of the CDR3 is 12 residues. CDR3 DNA sequence: TGTGCCTGGAGTCGCGGGACAGGGATAACTTTCTTT. This codes for CAWSRGTGITFF.

In regard to this clonotype: With a much larger clone just one base away, this may be a read error. This sequence joins TRBV2 and TRBJ1-2; TRBD1 might be the D (6 bases). Germline V gives CDR1 SNHLY, CDR2 FYNNEI. V lost 8 bases to trimming and J lost 4 bases, with 14 bases between them. The CDR3 loop spans 13 amino acids. This CDR3 reads CASGVEGGYGYTF. The CDR3 DNA sequence: TGTGCCAGCGGTGTTGAGGGGGGCTATGGCTACACCTTC.

This clonotype was counted ten times or more. The chain couples TRBV30 to TRBJ1-2, with 9 bases matching TRBD1. The trim removed 0 bases at V and 7 bases at J, leaving 6 bases unmatched. This CDR3 comprises 14 residues. CDR1 GTSNPN and CDR2 SVGIG come from the germline V gene (reference sequence). Here the CDR3 DNA reads TGTGCCTGGAGTGTGGGACAGGGCGTGGTTGGCTACACCTTC. Translation: CAWSVGQGVVGYTF. The full variable domain, with the rest looked up from reference TRBV30 and TRBJ1-2, is SQTIHQWPATLVQPVGSPLSLECTVEGTSNPNLYWYRQAAGRGLQLLFYSVGIGQISSEVPQNLSASRPQDRQFILSSKKLLLSDSGFYLCAWSVGQGVVGYTFGSGTRLTVV.

This chain links TRBV5-1 with TRBJ1-1, with D unresolved. CDR3 size: 14 residues. Germline V gives CDR1 SGHRS, CDR2 YFSETQ. V gave up 3 bases and J gave up 0 bases, with 9 bases separating them. The CDR3 reads CASSYRKLNTEAFF. DNA for the CDR3: TGCGCCAGCAGCTACCGTAAGTTGAACACTGAAGCTTTCTTT.

The chain combines TRBV6-4 with TRBJ1-4, with unresolved D. CDR1 is MRHNA, CDR2 SNTAGT, per germline. The CDR3 sequence is 15 residues long. Trimming pared 1 base from V and 4 bases from J, leaving 10 bases between. The CDR3 coding sequence is TGTGCCAGCAGTGACTGCCGGGCCTATAATGAAAAACTGTTTTTT. This codes for CASSDCRAYNEKLFF.

There are a few counts of this clonotype. This chain connects TRBV4-3 to TRBJ2-7; 7 bases agree with TRBD1. With 4 bases clipped from V and 0 bases from J, the junction kept 6 bases outside the gene matches. The germline V gene encodes CDR1 LGHNA and CDR2 YSLEER. The CDR3 consists of 15 residues. The CDR3 region is CASSRNRGSSYEQYF. CDR3 in DNA: TGCGCCAGCAGCCGGAACAGGGGTAGCTCCTACGAGCAGTACTTC.

This clonotype has at least ten counts. This chain uses TRBV20-1 with TRBJ1-1; D gene uncertain. CDR1 DFQATT and CDR2 SNEGSKA come from the germline V gene (reference sequence). The ends were cut back, 5 bases at V and 3 bases at J, with 7 bases in the middle. This CDR3 region has 11 residues. Written as DNA, the CDR3 is TGCAGTGCTCTCCCGGACACTGAAGCTTTCTTT. Translating gives CSALPDTEAFF.

This clonotype was counted at least ten times. V is TRBV27 and J is TRBJ1-5; D is ambiguous. The V end lost 6 bases, the J end lost 3 bases, and 9 bases lay between the germline ends. The germline V gene has CDR1 MNHEY and CDR2 SMNVEV (reference sequence). The CDR3 runs to 13 residues. CDR3: CASRAYVNQPQHF. The CDR3 DNA reads TGTGCCAGCAGGGCTTACGTCAATCAGCCCCAGCATTTT.

This clonotype showed up just a few times. The chain employs TRBV5-6 and TRBJ2-5, with D hard to call. V shed 8 bases and J shed 1 base, with 6 bases lying between them. The V gene's germline CDR1 is SGHDT and CDR2 YYEEEE. The CDR3 runs 11 residues. This CDR3 is CARRTQETQYF. The CDR3 DNA follows: TGTGCCAGACGGACCCAAGAGACCCAGTACTTC.

This clonotype was counted ten times or more. A much larger clone lies one base from this, so it may be a read error. The J gene is TRBJ1-1, the V gene TRBV10-3, with D maybe TRBD1 (5 bases). This CDR3 contains 13 residues. Trimming removed 6 bases from V and 1 base from J, with 9 bases in between. The V gene's germline CDR1 is ENHRY and CDR2 SYGVKD. The CDR3 sequence: CAISRTGNTEAFF. The CDR3 DNA is TGTGCCATCAGCCGAACAGGGAACACTGAAGCTTTCTTT.

This clonotype was counted many times. This chain connects TRBV5-1 to TRBJ1-1, with D unresolved. This CDR3 is built from 14 residues. Germline lookup yields CDR1 SGHRS and CDR2 YFSETQ. V was clipped by 0 bases and J by 5 bases, with 11 bases between them. The CDR3: CASSLEQSGTEAFF. The DNA for the CDR3 is TGCGCCAGCAGCTTGGAACAGTCGGGAACTGAAGCTTTCTTT.

This clonotype was recorded at least ten times. The V call is TRBV12-3 or TRBV12-4, the J call TRBJ1-5; 7 positions agree with TRBD1. CDR3 length equals 12 residues. With 7 bases clipped from V and 5 bases from J, the junction kept 2 bases outside the gene matches. Here the CDR3 DNA reads TGTGCCAGCACTGACAGGGATCAGCCCCAGCATTTT. Protein product: CASTDRDQPQHF.

The sample holds many counts of this clonotype. CDR3 nucleotide sequence: TGTGCCATCAGTTGGACAGGGGCTGGAAACACCATATATTTT. Its protein product is CAISWTGAGNTIYF. The rearrangement links TRBV10-3 to TRBJ1-3; 9 bases are shared with TRBD1. Trimming took 5 bases from V and 2 from J; bases not matched to a gene: 1. This CDR3 spans 14 amino acids. Per the germline V gene, CDR1 is ENHRY and CDR2 is SYGVKD.

This clonotype was found many times. V usage is TRBV12-3 or TRBV12-4 and J usage is TRBJ2-1; D unclear. The CDR3 is made up of 13 amino acids. V lost 6 bases and J lost 4, with 10 bases in between. The chain's CDR3 is CASSVTHYNEQFF. CDR3 DNA: TGTGCCAGCAGCGTGACGCATTACAATGAGCAGTTCTTC.

In regard to this clonotype: Likely a read error: the CDR3 ends without its conserved phenylalanine or tryptophan. The chain uses TRBV10-3 and TRBJ1-2, with D unresolved. CDR1 and CDR2 (germline): ENHRY, SYGVKD. The V gene lost 9 bases and the J gene lost 3 bases, with 5 bases spanning the gap. This CDR3 is 10 amino acids long. DNA for the CDR3: TGTGCCATTTGGGACTATGGCTACACCTCC. It yields the protein CAIWDYGYTS.

The J gene is TRBJ2-1, the V gene TRBV6-9; no clear D. V gave up 4 bases and J gave up 9 bases, with 16 bases separating them. The CDR3 is 14 amino acids. Germline V CDR1 and CDR2: MNHGY, SVAAGI. CDR3 region: CASSFPGSQTEQFF. CDR3 bases: TGTGCCAGCAGTTTTCCGGGCTCCCAGACTGAGCAGTTCTTC.

This clonotype was seen many times. CDR3 sequence: CASTGALGSSPLHF. The CDR3 DNA reads as TGTGCCAGCACCGGGGCCCTGGGGAGTTCACCCCTCCACTTT. The chain has TRBV12-3 or TRBV12-4 and TRBJ1-6, with D perhaps TRBD1 (5 bases). Between the trimmed V and J ends, which lost 7 bases and 9 bases, there was a span of 16 bases. The CDR3 sequence is 14 residues long.